Here is one TCR beta chain with its context. The target antigen is unknown. This CDR3 comprises 15 residues. V trimming: 5 bases; J trimming: 4 bases; junction bases outside the gene matches: 8. These data are taken from a study of CD8 T cells in ankylosing spondylitis. Notes on the study in general: The study looked at matched synovial fluid samples from ankylosing spondylitis patients. Disease-linked clones were reported to be significantly enriched there. Some of the motif variants had earlier been found in reactive arthritis patients' fluid and blood.

MiXCR, applied by TCRdb to the 5' RACE reads, yields one record per CDR3 protein. Of under 150,000 distinct CDR3 sequences listed, roughly 13% are singletons. The rearrangement joins TRBV12-3 or TRBV12-4 to TRBJ1-5; 7 bases are a match to TRBD1. The sample taken for sequencing was blood, either unsorted or a sorted T cell fraction (not recorded which). The receptor was derived from a female donor with ankylosing spondylitis or in good health (not recorded which). This CDR3 reads CASSPGGGANQPQHF. CDR3 DNA: TGTGCCAGCAGTCCAGGGGGAGGGGCGAATCAGCCCCAGCATTTT.